What follows are 32 T cell receptor beta chains derived from one specimen sequenced in a study of T cell changes during pregnancy in multiple sclerosis. The data were produced by immunoSEQ multiplex PCR, yet TCRdb's version contains in-frame clones alone and is incomplete. The sample shows nearly 110,000 clones, about 90% of them seen only once. Sequencing used peripheral blood, obtained in the third trimester of pregnancy. The receptors shown here come from a female donor in good health, enrolled as a control in a pregnancy study.

The chain employs TRBV11-2 and TRBJ1-2; 8 bases align to TRBD1. Germline-derived CDR1 and CDR2 are SGHAT and FQNNGV. V lost 3 bases to trimming and J lost 8 bases; unmatched junction nucleotides: 5. This CDR3 is 13 amino acids long. The CDR3 sequence is CASSFGQGQGYTF. DNA for the CDR3: TGTGCCAGCAGCTTCGGACAGGGTCAAGGCTACACCTTC.

The J gene is TRBJ1-1, the V gene TRBV5-6, with TRBD1 matching 7 bases. The CDR3 spans 15 residues. Trimming removed 0 bases from V and 5 bases from J; junction bases left unmatched: 7. The V gene's germline CDR1 is SGHDT and CDR2 YYEEEE. The CDR3 DNA reads TGTGCCAGCAGCTTGGTTACGACAGGGAGAACTGAAGCTTTCTTT. This translates into CASSLVTTGRTEAFF.

The chain carries TRBV4-2 and TRBJ1-6; D not certain. This CDR3 region has 15 residues. CDR1 and CDR2 (germline): LGHNA, YNFKEQ. V was shortened by 2 bases and J by 8 bases, with 13 bases between the two germline ends. This chain's CDR3 is CASSQPDSRDSPLHF. CDR3 nucleotides: TGTGCCAGCAGCCAACCGGACTCTAGGGATTCACCCCTCCACTTT.

In this sample, this clone turned up once. This chain uses TRBV13 with TRBJ2-2, with TRBD2 matching over 9 bases. Unmatched junction bases numbered 6, after V lost 3 bases and J lost 7 bases. This CDR3 is built from 15 residues. Germline V gives CDR1 PRHDT, CDR2 FYEKMQ (reference sequence). Here the CDR3 reads CASSFSSGEDGELFF. The DNA for the CDR3 is TGTGCCAGCAGCTTCTCTAGCGGGGAGGACGGGGAGCTGTTTTTT.

The chain employs TRBV2 and TRBJ2-2, with D possibly TRBD2 on 8 matching bases. The CDR3 consists of 16 residues. Germline V gene sequence: CDR1 SNHLY, CDR2 FYNNEI. V was pared by 8 bases and J by 0 bases, with 16 bases between. The CDR3 here is CASGREGTANTGELFF. The CDR3 bases are TGTGCCAGCGGCCGGGAGGGGACAGCGAACACCGGGGAGCTGTTTTTT. Filled out from reference TRBV2 and TRBJ2-2, the complete variable domain reads EPEVTQTPSHQVTQMGQEVILRCVPISNHLYFYWYRQILGQKVEFLVSFYNNEISEKSEIFDDQFSVERPDGSNFTLKIRSTKLEDSAMYFCASGREGTANTGELFFGEGSRLTVL.

This chain joins TRBV11-3 and TRBJ1-3; D is ambiguous. The CDR3 runs 14 residues. Germline loops: CDR1 SGHNT, CDR2 YENEEA. V lost 4 bases and J 3 bases, leaving 10 bases between the germline ends. The CDR3 sequence: CASSSLGFGNTIYF. Written as DNA, the CDR3 is TGTGCCAGCAGCTCCCTGGGCTTTGGAAACACCATATATTTT.

The rearrangement links TRBV19 to TRBJ2-4; TRBD2 aligns across 14 bases. CDR1 and CDR2 from the germline V gene are LNHDA and SQIVND (reference sequence). The CDR3 contains 17 residues. The V segment lost 5 bases and the J segment 1 base; nucleotides outside the gene matches: 4. CDR3 bases: TGTGCCAGTAGTCCGAGGACTAGCGGGGGGGCCAAAAACATTCAGTACTTC. It encodes CASSPRTSGGAKNIQYF.

The chain couples TRBV4-3 to TRBJ2-7; TRBD2 is a possible D gene (6 bases). Trimming removed 0 bases at V and 2 bases at J, with 14 bases between. Germline assignment: CDR1 LGHNA and CDR2 YSLEER. The CDR3 spans 16 residues. The CDR3 coding sequence is TGCGCCAGCAGCCAAGATCATCGGGGAGGCCCCTACGAGCAGTACTTC. This translates into CASSQDHRGGPYEQYF.

This chain uses TRBV2 with TRBJ1-1; D is uncertain. Germline values: CDR1 SNHLY, CDR2 FYNNEI. V was shortened by 3 bases and J by 11 bases, with 10 bases between the two germline ends. The CDR3 runs to 11 residues. The CDR3 DNA reads as TGTGCCAGCAGTGAGACTTTCGTTGCTTTCTTT. The encoded protein is CASSETFVAFF.

Regarding this clone: It is likely a read error, because the conserved phenylalanine at the end of the CDR3 is missing. The genes are TRBV7-9 and TRBJ1-2, with 7 bases that match TRBD1. There are 14 residues in the CDR3. In germline, CDR1 is SEHNR, CDR2 FQNEAQ (reference sequence). Trimming cost V 5 bases and J 0 bases; bases outside gene matches: 3. In DNA form, the CDR3 reads TGTGCCAGCAGCCCGGACAGGACTAACTATGGCTACACCCTC. Translated, it gives CASSPDRTNYGYTL.

The chain employs TRBV30 and TRBJ1-3, with 12 positions matching TRBD1. CDR1 and CDR2 from the germline V gene are GTSNPN and SVGIG (reference sequence). There are 17 residues in the CDR3. J gave up 3 bases and V 3 bases, and 9 bases lay outside the gene matches. The CDR3: CAWSRDRGPLGGNTIYF. CDR3 coding DNA: TGTGCCTGGAGCCGGGACAGGGGGCCATTGGGTGGAAACACCATATATTTT.

V gene TRBV12-5 combines with J gene TRBJ1-1, with D hard to call. There are 12 residues in the CDR3. V lost 2 bases to trimming and J lost 8 bases, with 9 bases between them. CDR1 and CDR2 (germline): LGHNT, FRNRAP. CDR3 region: CASGLSAGEAFF. The CDR3 nucleotides read TGTGCTAGTGGTTTGAGTGCGGGGGAAGCTTTCTTT.

The rearrangement uses TRBV7-2 and TRBJ2-1, with D possibly TRBD1 on 5 matching bases. The V gene's germline CDR1 is SGHTA and CDR2 FQGNSA. V lost 5 bases to trimming and J lost 6 bases, with 20 bases between them. The CDR3 length is 16 residues. CDR3 residues: CASSRTIPGGANEQFF. In nucleotides, the CDR3 is TGTGCCAGCAGCCGAACTATTCCGGGTGGGGCCAATGAGCAGTTCTTC.

The chain carries TRBV27 and TRBJ2-7; D not certain. The CDR3 extends over 11 amino acids. V lost 7 bases and J 6 bases, leaving 10 bases between the germline ends. Per the germline V gene, CDR1 is MNHEY and CDR2 is SMNVEV (reference sequence). This chain's CDR3 is CASTFGREQYF. The CDR3 DNA follows: TGTGCCAGCACCTTCGGTCGCGAGCAGTACTTC.

The rearrangement links TRBV27 to TRBJ1-3; possible D gene TRBD1, 5 bases. Trimming removed 3 bases from V and 2 bases from J, with 8 bases in between. Looked up from germline, CDR1 is MNHEY and CDR2 is SMNVEV (reference sequence). The CDR3 runs 14 residues. CDR3 loop: CASSLGRTGNTIYF. The CDR3 region has the DNA TGTGCCAGCAGTTTGGGGCGGACTGGAAACACCATATATTTT.

Points on this clone: The sample holds other DNA sequences that translate to the same CDR3. The rearrangement uses TRBV9 and TRBJ2-1; TRBD2 matches at 8 bases. From germline, CDR1 is SGDLS and CDR2 YYNGEE. This CDR3 is built from 14 residues. J gave up 3 bases and V 3 bases, and 2 bases lay outside the gene matches. In nucleotides, the CDR3 is TGTGCCAGCAGCGGCCGGGGGGGCTACAATGAGCAGTTCTTC. This translates into CASSGRGGYNEQFF.

This chain links TRBV10-2 with TRBJ1-1; TRBD1 matches 7 bases. V gave up 9 bases and J gave up 6 bases; unmatched junction bases: 7. Germline V gene lookup returns CDR1 WSHSY and CDR2 SAAADI. The CDR3 totals 12 residues. This chain's CDR3 is CASTGVWSEAFF. The DNA of the CDR3 is TGCGCCAGTACAGGGGTTTGGTCTGAAGCTTTCTTT.

This clone showed up just a few times. The chain has TRBV10-3 and TRBJ2-3, with D maybe TRBD2 (5 bases). Germline CDR1 ENHRY, CDR2 SYGVKD. V was shortened by 7 bases and J by 11 bases, with 13 bases between the two germline ends. This CDR3 spans 11 amino acids. The CDR3 DNA follows: TGTGCCATCAAGGGCGACGGGATGCAGTATTTT. It is translated as CAIKGDGMQYF.

This clone appeared a single time. This chain uses TRBV30 with TRBJ1-4; D remains ambiguous. This CDR3 comprises 14 residues. Trimming took 2 bases from V and 8 from J, leaving 15 bases between them. Germline assignment: CDR1 GTSNPN and CDR2 SVGIG (reference sequence). The CDR3 DNA reads as TGTGCCTGGAGTCGGGTACAAGTCGGGGAAAAACTGTTTTTT. Translating gives CAWSRVQVGEKLFF.

CDR3 amino acids: CASSPTRLGQGGSEQYF. The CDR3 coding sequence is TGTGCCAGCTCACCAACCAGGCTCGGACAGGGGGGCAGCGAGCAGTACTTC. V is TRBV18 and J is TRBJ2-7; 10 bases agree with TRBD1. From germline, CDR1 is KGHSH and CDR2 LQKENI. The V and J ends lost 2 bases and 6 bases, in that order; junction bases with no gene match: 13. The CDR3 is made up of 17 amino acids.

This chain joins TRBV21-1 and TRBJ1-5; the DNA was not compared with TRBD1, the D call given in the table. TRBV21-1 is given as a pseudogene. The CDR3 consists of 19 residues. The CDR3 nucleotides read TGTGCCAGCAGCAAAGAAACAGGACAGGGTGGCTCTGGCAATCAGCCCCAGCATTTT. Its translation is CASSKETGQGGSGNQPQHF.

This chain uses TRBV5-1 with TRBJ2-3; 7 bases are shared with TRBD2. With V trimmed by 2 bases and J by 2 bases, 2 bases remained unmatched. CDR1 and CDR2 from the germline V gene are SGHRS and YFSETQ. The CDR3 has 14 residues. The CDR3 is CASSLAGPTDTQYF. As DNA, the CDR3 is TGCGCCAGCAGCTTAGCGGGGCCCACAGATACGCAGTATTTT.

The CDR3 reads CAISWTGDGYTF. CDR3 sequence (DNA): TGTGCCATCAGCTGGACAGGGGACGGCTACACCTTC. The chain joins TRBV10-3 to TRBJ1-2, with 9 bases that match TRBD1. V shed 6 bases, J shed 8 bases, and the junction held 4 bases outside the gene matches. Germline V gives CDR1 ENHRY, CDR2 SYGVKD. The CDR3 runs 12 residues.

V usage is TRBV4-3 and J usage is TRBJ2-7; TRBD2 is a possible D gene (5 bases). The V end lost 4 bases, the J end lost 1 base, and 8 bases lay between the germline ends. Germline V CDR1 and CDR2: LGHNA, YSLEER. The CDR3 is made up of 13 amino acids. CDR3 bases: TGCGCCAGCAGCCGAAGCGGTTCCTACGAGCAGTACTTC. Residues: CASSRSGSYEQYF.

The chain employs TRBV4-3 and TRBJ1-6, with D perhaps TRBD1 (6 bases). The germline V gene encodes CDR1 LGHNA and CDR2 YSLEER. The germline V and J ends were trimmed by 6 bases and 3 bases, with 12 bases remaining between them. This CDR3 region has 15 residues. CDR3 protein: CASRETGDYNSPLHF. CDR3 nucleotides: TGCGCCAGCAGGGAGACAGGCGACTATAATTCACCCCTCCACTTT.

The CDR3, as DNA: TGTGCCAGCAGCTCCGGGACAGCTCTATCAAATCAGCCCCAGCATTTT. Translation gives CASSSGTALSNQPQHF. V gene TRBV7-9 combines with J gene TRBJ1-5; 7 bases map to TRBD1. The V gene's germline CDR1 is SEHNR and CDR2 FQNEAQ (reference sequence). This CDR3 is 16 amino acids long. J gave up 4 bases and V 4 bases, and 10 bases lay outside the gene matches.

As DNA, the CDR3 is TGTGCCAGCAGCCAAAGCGATTCGAACACCGGGGAGCTGTTTTTT. Its translation is CASSQSDSNTGELFF. The genes are TRBV4-2 and TRBJ2-2, with D uncertain. Per the germline V gene, CDR1 is LGHNA and CDR2 is YNFKEQ. V lost 2 bases, J lost 0 bases, and 7 bases lay in between. The CDR3 consists of 15 residues.

The chain's CDR3 is CAISEPRGQLLNPLYEQYF. CDR3 sequence (DNA): TGTGCCATCAGTGAGCCTAGGGGCCAGCTCTTAAATCCTCTCTACGAGCAGTACTTC. The rearrangement joins TRBV10-3 to TRBJ2-7; maybe TRBD1 (5 bases). The V gene's germline CDR1 is ENHRY and CDR2 SYGVKD. Trimming removed 2 bases from V and 3 bases from J, with 26 bases in between. CDR3 length: 19 residues.

The V call is TRBV10-3, the J call TRBJ2-1; tentative D call: TRBD1 (7 bases). The ends were cut back, 3 bases at V and 6 bases at J, with 15 bases in the middle. From germline, CDR1 is ENHRY and CDR2 SYGVKD. This CDR3 is 15 amino acids long. The DNA for the CDR3 is TGTGCCATCAGTGAATCAGGGGGGATAATCAATGAGCAGTTCTTC. Amino acids: CAISESGGIINEQFF.

This sequence joins TRBV15 and TRBJ1-1; tentative D call: TRBD1 (5 bases). This CDR3 comprises 17 residues. The germline gives CDR1 LNHNV, CDR2 YYDKDF (reference sequence). Trimming left V 2 bases short and J 1 base short, with 17 bases between. The CDR3 loop reads CATSRQFTGDPNTEAFF. The CDR3 region has the DNA TGTGCCACCAGCAGACAGTTTACAGGAGACCCGAACACTGAAGCTTTCTTT. The full variable domain, in which reference TRBV15 and TRBJ1-1 provide the parts outside the CDR3, is DAMVIQNPRYQVTQFGKPVTLSCSQTLNHNVMYWYQQKSSQAPKLLFHYYDKDFNNEADTPDNFQSRRPNTSFCFLDIRSPGLGDTAMYLCATSRQFTGDPNTEAFFGQGTRLTVV.

This chain joins TRBV5-4 and TRBJ2-2; 8 positions match TRBD1. This CDR3 is 16 amino acids long. CDR1 is SGHNT and CDR2 is YYREEE in the germline V gene (reference sequence). Trimming at V came to 3 bases and at J to 0 bases, leaving 4 bases not matched to a gene. In DNA form, the CDR3 reads TGTGCCAGCAGCTGGACAGGGACAACGAACACCGGGGAGCTGTTTTTT. Translated, it gives CASSWTGTTNTGELFF.

This rearrangement joins TRBV5-6 to TRBJ1-3; D is undetermined. V lost 3 bases to trimming and J lost 4 bases, with 14 bases between them. CDR1 and CDR2 (germline): SGHDT, YYEEEE. This CDR3 has 15 residues. The DNA of the CDR3 is TGTGCCAGCAGCTCCCAGGCCTGGAGGGGAAACACCATATATTTT. It codes for CASSSQAWRGNTIYF.